These T cell receptor beta chains were read from a single sample in a study of cytomegalovirus exposure and HLA in healthy donors. Repertoires were generated with immunoSEQ multiplex PCR, while TCRdb's copy carries only in-frame clones and drops some. The sample spans roughly 50,000 clones; the ten largest clones claim about 12%. Specimen: PBMCs. These receptors originate from a woman in her sixties in good health and CMV-seropositive. CDR3s include the opening cysteine and the closing phenylalanine or tryptophan. Fields, in order: J gene, D gene, V gene, CDR3 protein, CDR3 DNA. The D gene is left open where the match is weak.

J: TRBJ2-3; D: TRBD2; V: TRBV29-1; CDR3: CSAGLAGITTDTQYF; DNA: TGCAGCGCTGGGTTAGCGGGGATCACCACAGATACGCAGTATTTT
J: TRBJ1-6; D: TRBD1; V: TRBV19; CDR3: CASSIRTGHSPLHF; DNA: TGTGCCAGTAGTATCCGGACAGGGCATTCACCCCTCCACTTT
J: TRBJ2-5; D: TRBD2; V: TRBV29-1; CDR3: CSVAGTRPKETQYF; DNA: TGCAGCGTTGCCGGGACTAGACCAAAAGAGACCCAGTACTTC
J: TRBJ1-3; D: -; V: TRBV5-1; CDR3: CASSLDSLQNTIYF; DNA: TGCGCCAGCAGCTTGGACAGTCTCCAAAACACCATATATTTT
J: TRBJ2-3; D: TRBD1; V: TRBV19; CDR3: CASSRTGASTDTQYF; DNA: TGTGCCAGTAGCCGGACAGGGGCAAGCACAGATACGCAGTATTTT
J: TRBJ1-2; D: -; V: TRBV13; CDR3: CASSPQRGPYGYTF; DNA: TGTGCCAGCAGCCCCCAGCGGGGCCCCTATGGCTACACCTTC
J: TRBJ1-2; D: -; V: TRBV18; CDR3: CAGSPGQGNYGYTF; DNA: TGTGCCGGCTCACCCGGGCAGGGGAACTATGGCTACACCTTC
J: TRBJ1-5; D: TRBD1; V: TRBV7-2; CDR3: CASSVEQGNKPQHF; DNA: TGTGCCAGCAGCGTGGAACAGGGGAATAAGCCCCAGCATTTT
J: TRBJ2-3; D: TRBD2; V: TRBV9; CDR3: CASSVGASGVIRGTDTQYF; DNA: TGTGCCAGCAGCGTAGGGGCTAGCGGGGTTATCCGGGGCACAGATACGCAGTATTTT
J: TRBJ2-7; D: TRBD2; V: TRBV7-8; CDR3: CASSGGGEQYF; DNA: TGTGCCAGCAGCGGGGGGGGCGAGCAGTACTTC
J: TRBJ1-1; D: -; V: TRBV2; CDR3: CASSELQANTEAFF; DNA: TGTGCCAGCAGTGAACTACAGGCTAACACTGAAGCTTTCTTT
J: TRBJ2-1; D: TRBD1; V: TRBV5-1; CDR3: CASRTGGGNNEQFF; DNA: TGCGCCAGCAGGACAGGGGGGGGAAACAATGAGCAGTTCTTC